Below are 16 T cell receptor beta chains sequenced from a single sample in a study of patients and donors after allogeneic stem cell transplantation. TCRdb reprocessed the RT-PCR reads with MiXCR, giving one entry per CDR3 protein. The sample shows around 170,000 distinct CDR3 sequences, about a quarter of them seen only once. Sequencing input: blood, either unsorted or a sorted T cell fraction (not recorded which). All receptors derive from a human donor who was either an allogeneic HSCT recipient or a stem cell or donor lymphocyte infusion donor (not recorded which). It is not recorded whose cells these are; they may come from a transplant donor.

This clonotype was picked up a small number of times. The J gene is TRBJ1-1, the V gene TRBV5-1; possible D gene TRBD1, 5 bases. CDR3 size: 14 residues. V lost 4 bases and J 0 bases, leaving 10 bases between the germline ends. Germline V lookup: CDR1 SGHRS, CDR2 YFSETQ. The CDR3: CASSRDRMNTEAFF. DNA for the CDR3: TGCGCCAGCAGCAGGGACCGCATGAACACTGAAGCTTTCTTT.

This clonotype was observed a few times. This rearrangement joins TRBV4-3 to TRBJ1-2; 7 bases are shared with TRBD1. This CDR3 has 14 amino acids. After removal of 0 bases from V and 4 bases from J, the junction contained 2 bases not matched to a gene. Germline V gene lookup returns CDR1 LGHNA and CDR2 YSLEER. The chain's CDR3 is CASSQDPGGYGYTF. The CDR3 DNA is TGCGCCAGCAGCCAAGATCCAGGGGGCTATGGCTACACCTTC.

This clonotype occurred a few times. The CDR3 DNA reads as TGTGCCAGCAGTTATGCGCGGGGGGGCAGCTCAGATACGCAGTATTTT. Translation: CASSYARGGSSDTQYF. The genes are TRBV6-6 and TRBJ2-3; 9 bases match TRBD2. Germline CDR1 reads MNHNY; CDR2 reads SVGAGI (reference sequence). Germline trimming cut 3 bases from V and 4 bases from J; bases unmatched to any gene: 8. This CDR3 is 16 amino acids long.

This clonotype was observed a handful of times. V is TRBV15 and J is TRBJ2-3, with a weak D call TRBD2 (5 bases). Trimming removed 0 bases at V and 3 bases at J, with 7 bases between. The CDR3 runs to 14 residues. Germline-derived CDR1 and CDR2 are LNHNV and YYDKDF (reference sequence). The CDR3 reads CATSREEVTDTQYF. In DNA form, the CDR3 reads TGTGCCACCAGCAGAGAGGAGGTAACAGATACGCAGTATTTT.

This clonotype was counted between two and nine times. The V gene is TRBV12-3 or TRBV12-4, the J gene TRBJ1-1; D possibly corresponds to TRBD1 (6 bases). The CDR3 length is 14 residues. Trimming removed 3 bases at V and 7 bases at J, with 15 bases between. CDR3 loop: CASSFRRGDGEAFF. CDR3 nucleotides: TGTGCCAGCAGTTTCCGGAGGGGGGACGGTGAAGCTTTCTTT.

The CDR3: CSDTGDGSYEQYF. The CDR3 nucleotides are TGCAGTGACACAGGGGACGGATCCTACGAGCAGTACTTC. The chain employs TRBV20-1 and TRBJ2-7; 7 bases match TRBD1. This CDR3 is built from 13 residues. The germline gives CDR1 DFQATT, CDR2 SNEGSKA (reference sequence). V was pared by 7 bases and J by 1 base, with 7 bases of the junction left unmatched.

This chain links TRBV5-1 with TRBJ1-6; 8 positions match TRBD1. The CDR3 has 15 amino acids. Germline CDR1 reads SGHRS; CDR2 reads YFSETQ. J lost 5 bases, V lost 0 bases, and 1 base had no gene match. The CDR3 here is CASSLDRGNNSPLHF. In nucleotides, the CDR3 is TGCGCCAGCAGCTTGGACAGGGGGAATAATTCACCCCTCCACTTT. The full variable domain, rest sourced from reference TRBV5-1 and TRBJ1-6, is KAGVTQTPRYLIKTRGQQVTLSCSPISGHRSVSWYQQTPGQGLQFLFEYFSETQRNKGNFPGRFSGRQFSNSRSEMNVSTLELGDSALYLCASSLDRGNNSPLHFGNGTRLTVT.

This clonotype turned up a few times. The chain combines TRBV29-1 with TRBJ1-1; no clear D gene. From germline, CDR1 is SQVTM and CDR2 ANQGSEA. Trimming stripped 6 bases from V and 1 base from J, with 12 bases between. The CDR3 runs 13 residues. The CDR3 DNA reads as TGCAGCGTAAGAGAAACGCCGAACACTGAAGCTTTCTTT. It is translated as CSVRETPNTEAFF.

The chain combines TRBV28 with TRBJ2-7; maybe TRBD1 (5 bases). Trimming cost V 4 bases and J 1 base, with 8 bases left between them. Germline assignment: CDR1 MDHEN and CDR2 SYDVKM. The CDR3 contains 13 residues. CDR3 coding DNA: TGTGCCAGCAGTTCAGGGATATCCTACGAGCAGTACTTC. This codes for CASSSGISYEQYF.

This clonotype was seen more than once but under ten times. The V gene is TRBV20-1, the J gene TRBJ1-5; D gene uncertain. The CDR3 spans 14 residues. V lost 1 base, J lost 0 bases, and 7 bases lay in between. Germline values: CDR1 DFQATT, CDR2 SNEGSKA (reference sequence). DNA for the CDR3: TGCAGTGCTAGAGCACTGCATAGCAATCAGCCCCAGCATTTT. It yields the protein CSARALHSNQPQHF.

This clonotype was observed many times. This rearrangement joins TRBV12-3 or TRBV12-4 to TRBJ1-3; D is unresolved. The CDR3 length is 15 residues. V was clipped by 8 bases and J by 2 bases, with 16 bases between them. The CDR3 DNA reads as TGTGCCAGCTCTGCCCCCGAAGCAACTGGAAACACCATATATTTT. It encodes CASSAPEATGNTIYF.

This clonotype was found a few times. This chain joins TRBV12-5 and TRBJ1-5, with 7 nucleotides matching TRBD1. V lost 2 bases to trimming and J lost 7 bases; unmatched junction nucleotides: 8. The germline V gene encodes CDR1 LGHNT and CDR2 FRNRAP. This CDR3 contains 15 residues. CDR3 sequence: CASGLHNRGVQPQHF. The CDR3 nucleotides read TGTGCTAGTGGTTTGCACAACAGGGGTGTGCAGCCCCAGCATTTT. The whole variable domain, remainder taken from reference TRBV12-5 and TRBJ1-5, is DARVTQTPRHKVTEMGQEVTMRCQPILGHNTVFWYRQTMMQGLELLAYFRNRAPLDDSGMPKDRFSAEMPDATLATLKIQPSEPRDSAVYFCASGLHNRGVQPQHFGDGTRLSIL.

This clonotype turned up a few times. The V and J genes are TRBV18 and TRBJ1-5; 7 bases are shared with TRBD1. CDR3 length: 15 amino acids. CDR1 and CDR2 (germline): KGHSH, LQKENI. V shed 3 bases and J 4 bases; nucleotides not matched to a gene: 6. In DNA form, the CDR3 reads TGTGCCAGCTCACCGCGACAGGGAGCAAATCAGCCCCAGCATTTT. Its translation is CASSPRQGANQPQHF.

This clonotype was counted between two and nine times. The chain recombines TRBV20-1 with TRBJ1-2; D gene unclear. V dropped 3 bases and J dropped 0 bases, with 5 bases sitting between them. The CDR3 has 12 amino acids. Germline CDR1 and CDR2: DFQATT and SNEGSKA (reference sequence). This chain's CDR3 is CSASAPNYGYTF. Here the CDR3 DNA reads TGCAGTGCTAGTGCCCCTAACTATGGCTACACCTTC.

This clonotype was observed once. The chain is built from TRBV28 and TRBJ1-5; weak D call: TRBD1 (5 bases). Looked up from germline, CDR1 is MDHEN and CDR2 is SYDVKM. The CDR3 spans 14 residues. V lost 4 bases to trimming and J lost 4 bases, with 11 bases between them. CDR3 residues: CASSWRGFNQPQHF. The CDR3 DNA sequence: TGTGCCAGCAGTTGGCGGGGCTTTAATCAGCCCCAGCATTTT.

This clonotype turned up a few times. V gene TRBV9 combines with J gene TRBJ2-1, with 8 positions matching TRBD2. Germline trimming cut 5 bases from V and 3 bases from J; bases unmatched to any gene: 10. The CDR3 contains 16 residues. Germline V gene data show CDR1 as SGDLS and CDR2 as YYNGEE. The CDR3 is CASSTGRGGLYNEQFF. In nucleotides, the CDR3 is TGTGCCAGCAGTACCGGACGGGGGGGGCTCTACAATGAGCAGTTCTTC.